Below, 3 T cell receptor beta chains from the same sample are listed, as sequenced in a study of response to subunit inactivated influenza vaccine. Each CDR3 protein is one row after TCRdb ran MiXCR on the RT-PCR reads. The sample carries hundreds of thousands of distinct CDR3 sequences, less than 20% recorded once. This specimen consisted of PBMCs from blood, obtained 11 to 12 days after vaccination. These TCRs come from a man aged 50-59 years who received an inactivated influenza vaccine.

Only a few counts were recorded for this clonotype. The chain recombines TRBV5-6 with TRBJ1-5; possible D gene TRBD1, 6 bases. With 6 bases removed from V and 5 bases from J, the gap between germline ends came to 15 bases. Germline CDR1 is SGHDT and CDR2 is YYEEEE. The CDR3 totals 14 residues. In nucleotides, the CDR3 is TGTGCCAGCACCCTCTTGGGGGCGGATCAGCCCCAGCATTTT. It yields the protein CASTLLGADQPQHF.

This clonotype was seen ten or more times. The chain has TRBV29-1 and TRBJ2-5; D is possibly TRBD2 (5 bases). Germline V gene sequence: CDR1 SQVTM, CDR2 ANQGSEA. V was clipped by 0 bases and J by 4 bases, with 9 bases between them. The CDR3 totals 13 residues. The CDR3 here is CSVEEVGRETQYF. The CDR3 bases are TGCAGCGTTGAAGAAGTAGGGAGAGAGACCCAGTACTTC.

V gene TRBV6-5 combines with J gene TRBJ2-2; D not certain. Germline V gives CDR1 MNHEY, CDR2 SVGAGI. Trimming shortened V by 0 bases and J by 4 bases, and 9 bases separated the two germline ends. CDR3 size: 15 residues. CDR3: CASSYSWDLTGELFF. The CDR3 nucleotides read TGTGCCAGCAGTTACTCCTGGGATCTCACCGGGGAGCTGTTTTTT.